This entry is about one T cell receptor (beta chain). The record originates from a study of CD8 T cells in Susac syndrome. Reverse transcription of about 0.45 to 1 ug RNA was carried out with random hexamers. By means of immunoSEQ multiplex PCR, TCR beta CDR3 spanning 54 Vbeta and 13 Jbeta underwent amplification. TCRdb analysed the immunoSEQ multiplex PCR reads with MiXCR anew, one entry per CDR3 protein. The top ten hold almost 0.095% of the sample, which has 150,000 to 200,000 distinct CDR3 sequences, 94% seen once. Blood CD8+ and CD4+ T cells underwent high-throughput TCR beta sequencing. The sequence was collected from a human donor with multiple sclerosis. The sample consisted of CD4+ T cells from PBMCs.

In nucleotides, the CDR3 is TGCGCCAGCAGCTCACTAGCGGGAAGTATGGAGACCCAGTACTTC. Protein sequence: CASSSLAGSMETQYF. This chain uses TRBV5-1 with TRBJ2-5; 10 bases fit TRBD2. CDR1 and CDR2 (germline): SGHRS, YFSETQ. Trimming removed 3 bases from V and 5 bases from J; junction bases left unmatched: 7. CDR3 size: 15 residues.